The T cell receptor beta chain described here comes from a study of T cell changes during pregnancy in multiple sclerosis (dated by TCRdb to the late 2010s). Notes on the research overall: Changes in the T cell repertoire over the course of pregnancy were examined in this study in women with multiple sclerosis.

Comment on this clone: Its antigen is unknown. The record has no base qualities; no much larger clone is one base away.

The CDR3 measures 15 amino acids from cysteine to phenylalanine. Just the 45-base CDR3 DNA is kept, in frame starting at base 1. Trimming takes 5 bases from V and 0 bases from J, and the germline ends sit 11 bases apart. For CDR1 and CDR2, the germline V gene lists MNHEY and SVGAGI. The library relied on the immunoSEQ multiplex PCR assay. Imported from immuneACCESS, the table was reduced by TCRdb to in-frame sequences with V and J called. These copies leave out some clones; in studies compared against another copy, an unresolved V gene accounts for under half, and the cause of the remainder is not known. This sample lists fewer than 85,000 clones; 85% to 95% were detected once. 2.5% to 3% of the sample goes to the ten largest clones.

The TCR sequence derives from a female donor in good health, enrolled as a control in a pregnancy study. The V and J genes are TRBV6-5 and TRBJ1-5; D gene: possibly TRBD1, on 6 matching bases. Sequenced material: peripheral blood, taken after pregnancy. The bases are TGTGCCAGCAGTCCTACAGGGAATAGCAATCAGCCCCAGCATTTT. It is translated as CASSPTGNSNQPQHF.